These T cell receptor beta chains were read from a single sample in a study of OX40 agonist ivuxolimab in advanced cancers. Repertoires were generated with immunoSEQ multiplex PCR, while TCRdb's copy carries only in-frame clones and drops some. The sample shows about 91,000 clones, more than 80% of them seen only once. This specimen was CD4+ or CD8+ T cells sorted from blood, taken in a trial of the OX40 agonist ivuxolimab. These receptor sequences come from an adult with an advanced solid tumor such as melanoma, head and neck, liver or kidney cancer. CDR3s include the opening cysteine and the closing phenylalanine or tryptophan. Each record gives: J gene, V gene, clone size, D gene, CDR3 protein, CDR3 DNA. D genes are given only for firm matches. Clone size appears in some rows only: once, few, many, or a class for an expanded clone.

J: TRBJ2-3
V: TRBV27
size: -
D: TRBD2
CDR3: CASRTSGDTQYF
DNA: TGTGCCAGCCGGACTAGCGGAGATACGCAGTATTTT

J: TRBJ1-1
V: TRBV11-3
size: -
D: TRBD1
CDR3: CASSFRGGSGTEAFF
DNA: TGTGCCAGCAGCTTCAGGGGGGGAAGTGGCACTGAAGCTTTCTTT

J: TRBJ2-1
V: TRBV9
size: -
D: -
CDR3: CASSVVPFNEQFF
DNA: TGTGCCAGCAGCGTAGTCCCCTTCAATGAGCAGTTCTTC

J: TRBJ1-1
V: TRBV5-1
size: once
D: -
CDR3: CASSFIVSTEAFF
DNA: TGCGCCAGCAGCTTTATAGTTAGCACTGAAGCTTTCTTT

J: TRBJ2-2
V: TRBV10-2
size: -
D: TRBD2
CDR3: CASSEFLAVQTGELFF
DNA: TGCGCCAGCAGTGAGTTTCTAGCGGTGCAGACCGGGGAGCTGTTTTTT

J: TRBJ2-1
V: TRBV11-3
size: -
D: -
CDR3: CASSLGGTPVTGIIEQFF
DNA: TGTGCCAGCAGCTTAGGCGGGACCCCTGTTACCGGGATCATTGAGCAGTTCTTC

J: TRBJ2-3
V: TRBV30
size: -
D: -
CDR3: CAWGLPGLAEDTQYF
DNA: TGTGCCTGGGGCCTCCCTGGGCTAGCTGAGGATACGCAGTATTTT

J: TRBJ2-3
V: TRBV15
size: -
D: -
CDR3: CATSPSTDTQYF
DNA: TGTGCCACCAGCCCTAGCACAGATACGCAGTATTTT

J: TRBJ2-3
V: TRBV5-1
size: -
D: -
CDR3: CASSLESGDTDTQYF
DNA: TGCGCCAGCAGCTTGGAGTCTGGAGACACAGATACGCAGTATTTT

J: TRBJ1-1
V: TRBV7-3
size: -
D: -
CDR3: CASSIQGKTEAFF
DNA: TGTGCCAGCAGCATCCAGGGGAAGACTGAAGCTTTCTTT

J: TRBJ2-1
V: TRBV9
size: -
D: TRBD1
CDR3: CASSVSSGGQGSTSVNEQFF
DNA: TGTGCCAGCAGCGTATCCTCCGGCGGACAGGGATCTACATCGGTCAATGAGCAGTTCTTC

J: TRBJ1-5
V: TRBV6-6
size: -
D: TRBD1
CDR3: CASRMTGGNQPQHF
DNA: TGTGCCAGCAGGATGACAGGGGGCAATCAGCCCCAGCATTTT

J: TRBJ2-5
V: TRBV18
size: -
D: TRBD2
CDR3: CASSPLAGETETQYF
DNA: TGTGCCAGCTCACCACTGGCGGGGGAGACGGAGACCCAGTACTTC

J: TRBJ2-7
V: TRBV11-3
size: -
D: -
CDR3: CASSLLGGYYEQYF
DNA: TGTGCCAGCAGCTTACTCGGGGGCTACTACGAGCAGTACTTC

J: TRBJ1-1
V: TRBV9
size: -
D: -
CDR3: CASSAAGTEAFF
DNA: TGTGCCAGCAGCGCGGCGGGGACAGAAGCTTTCTTT

J: TRBJ1-3
V: TRBV9
size: -
D: -
CDR3: CASSVDARQASSGNTIYF
DNA: TGTGCCAGCAGCGTAGATGCTAGGCAGGCGAGTTCTGGAAACACCATATATTTT

J: TRBJ1-2
V: TRBV16
size: once
D: -
CDR3: CASSPETYYGYTF
DNA: TGTGCCAGCAGCCCCGAGACATACTATGGCTACACCTTC

J: TRBJ1-1
V: TRBV27
size: -
D: -
CDR3: CASSLLPSNTEAFF
DNA: TGTGCCAGCAGTCTGCTACCGTCGAACACTGAAGCTTTCTTT

J: TRBJ1-2
V: TRBV11-2
size: -
D: -
CDR3: CASSRAAGAYGYTF
DNA: TGTGCCAGCAGCCGCGCGGCGGGGGCCTACGGCTACACCTTC

J: TRBJ2-1
V: TRBV9
size: once
D: -
CDR3: CASSASDVDANEQFF
DNA: TGTGCCAGCAGCGCCTCTGACGTGGACGCCAATGAGCAGTTCTTC

J: TRBJ1-4
V: TRBV29-1
size: -
D: -
CDR3: CSVQTGEKLFF
DNA: TGCAGCGTCCAAACAGGGGAAAAACTGTTTTTT

J: TRBJ1-4
V: TRBV7-7
size: few
D: -
CDR3: CVLAAPQDVKVATNEKLFF
DNA: TGTGTGCTAGCAGCGCCCCAAGATGTAAAGGTCGCAACTAATGAAAAACTGTTTTTT

J: TRBJ2-2
V: TRBV9
size: -
D: -
CDR3: CASSVGDRPGELFF
DNA: TGTGCCAGCAGCGTAGGCGACAGGCCCGGGGAGCTGTTTTTT

J: TRBJ2-1
V: TRBV5-1
size: once
D: TRBD1
CDR3: CASIPGTGTYNEQFF
DNA: TGCGCCAGCATTCCCGGGACAGGGACCTACAATGAGCAGTTCTTC

J: TRBJ2-3
V: TRBV2
size: -
D: TRBD1
CDR3: CASSVQGQATDTQYF
DNA: TGTGCCAGCAGTGTTCAGGGACAGGCCACAGATACGCAGTATTTT

J: TRBJ1-6
V: TRBV9
size: -
D: TRBD1
CDR3: CASSPQRRQGVSPLHF
DNA: TGTGCCAGCAGCCCTCAGCGGAGGCAGGGGGTTTCACCCCTCCACTTT

J: TRBJ2-6
V: TRBV10-3
size: -
D: TRBD1
CDR3: CAISRQGTPGANVLTF
DNA: TGTGCCATCAGTCGACAGGGTACTCCTGGGGCCAACGTCCTGACTTTC

J: TRBJ2-3
V: TRBV29-1
size: -
D: TRBD1
CDR3: CSDLRGHTQYF
DNA: TGCAGCGATCTCAGGGGGCATACGCAGTATTTT

J: TRBJ2-1
V: TRBV4-2
size: -
D: TRBD2
CDR3: CASSQGSAGGPDNEQFF
DNA: TGTGCCAGCAGCCAAGGGTCAGCGGGGGGGCCGGACAATGAGCAGTTCTTC

J: TRBJ2-6
V: TRBV27
size: -
D: TRBD2
CDR3: CASTPRGTFGANVLTF
DNA: TGTGCCAGCACGCCGCGGGGGACCTTCGGGGCCAACGTCCTGACTTTC

J: TRBJ2-4
V: TRBV19
size: -
D: -
CDR3: CASSIRSGVSAWVAKNIQYF
DNA: TGTGCCAGTAGTATACGGTCGGGGGTCTCGGCGTGGGTAGCCAAAAACATTCAGTACTTC

J: TRBJ1-2
V: TRBV6-6
size: once
D: TRBD1
CDR3: CASSSRTGQGYTF
DNA: TGTGCCAGCAGTTCTCGGACAGGGCAAGGCTACACCTTC

J: TRBJ1-3
V: TRBV7-3
size: -
D: -
CDR3: CASSFPGNTIYF
DNA: TGTGCCAGCAGCTTTCCTGGAAACACCATATATTTT

J: TRBJ2-2
V: TRBV7-8
size: -
D: -
CDR3: CASSLFGVGTGELFF
DNA: TGTGCCAGCAGCTTATTCGGGGTTGGCACCGGGGAGCTGTTTTTT

J: TRBJ2-2
V: TRBV5-1
size: -
D: TRBD1
CDR3: CASSRQGAGELFF
DNA: TGCGCCAGCAGCCGACAGGGCGCCGGGGAGCTGTTTTTT

J: TRBJ2-1
V: TRBV2
size: -
D: -
CDR3: CASSYDREGFGEQFF
DNA: TGTGCCAGCAGTTACGACAGGGAGGGGTTCGGGGAGCAGTTCTTC

J: TRBJ1-1
V: TRBV27
size: few
D: -
CDR3: CASSFMGNTEAFF
DNA: TGTGCCAGCAGTTTTATGGGGAACACTGAAGCTTTCTTT

J: TRBJ2-1
V: TRBV2
size: -
D: -
CDR3: CASSAKGQILYNEQFF
DNA: TGTGCCAGCAGCGCAAAAGGACAGATTCTTTACAATGAGCAGTTCTTC

J: TRBJ1-2
V: TRBV7-9
size: few
D: -
CDR3: CASSLEGVYGYTF
DNA: TGTGCCAGCAGCTTAGAGGGAGTCTATGGCTACACCTTC